Listed below are T cell receptor beta chains from one sample, sequenced in a study of T cell repertoires in cytomegalovirus infection. TCRdb re-called the reads with MiXCR, one entry per CDR3 protein. The table has about 830,000 distinct CDR3 sequences, approximately 32% seen once. No antigen has been assigned to these receptors. This material consisted of cultured CD8+ T cells from PBMCs, taken from culture after CMV antigen stimulation. All receptors derive from a human donor in good health (CMV status not recorded). Some clones in this sample may be carry-over from other donors' samples. Each CDR3 is given with its conserved first and last residue. The D gene is left open where the match is weak. Size is omitted from some rows. Given values are once, few, many or a class for expanded clones.

clone_size	j_call	v_call	d_call	cdr3_length	cdr3_aa	cdr3_nt
.	TRBJ2-7	TRBV28	TRBD2	14	CASNLSGGSYEQYF	TGTGCCAGCAACCTTAGCGGGGGGTCCTACGAGCAGTACTTC
.	TRBJ1-3	TRBV28	TRBD1	16	CAHRQGFGSSGNTIYF	TGTGCCCACAGACAGGGTTTCGGTTCGTCTGGAAACACCATATATTTT
many	TRBJ1-1	TRBV7-2	.	14	CASSDTTGIRQAFF	TGTGCCAGCAGTGACACAACCGGGATTCGTCAAGCTTTCTTT
many	TRBJ1-4	TRBV7-2	.	16	CASSLAVGVYEEKLFF	TGTGCCAGCAGCTTAGCGGTAGGAGTTTACGAAGAAAAACTGTTTTTT
few	TRBJ1-6	TRBV14	TRBD1	17	CASSHDTGGSYNSPLHF	TGTGCCAGCAGCCATGACACAGGGGGCTCCTATAATTCACCCCTCCACTTT
.	TRBJ1-2	TRBV10-3	.	11	CAIRRVEGYTF	TGTGCCATCAGGAGGGTCGAAGGCTACACCTTC
few	TRBJ2-1	TRBV12-3/TRBV12-4	TRBD2	15	CASSLGGGAFYEQFF	TGTGCCAGCAGTTTAGGCGGGGGGGCCTTTTATGAGCAGTTCTTC
.	TRBJ2-5	TRBV6-2/TRBV6-3	.	11	CASRNQEIQYF	TGTGCCAGCAGGAACCAAGAGATCCAGTACTTC
.	TRBJ2-5	TRBV3-1	.	18	CASSRWGEDGNPAETQYF	TGTGCCAGCAGCCGGTGGGGGGAGGACGGTAATCCAGCGGAGACCCAGTACTTC
many	TRBJ2-2	TRBV7-2	TRBD2	19	CASSVPGLAGGPYTGELFF	TGTGCCAGCAGCGTACCGGGACTAGCGGGGGGACCGTACACCGGGGAGCTGTTTTTT
many	TRBJ2-3	TRBV6-6	.	16	CASNLGGGQSTDTQYF	TGTGCCAGCAACCTAGGAGGGGGACAAAGCACAGATACGCAGTATTTT
.	TRBJ2-1	TRBV4-1	.	16	CASSPEAGRSYNEQFF	TGCGCCAGCAGCCCAGAGGCAGGGCGCTCCTACAATGAGCAGTTCTTC
.	TRBJ2-7	TRBV3-1	TRBD1	15	CASSLGQGVTYEQYF	TGTGCCAGCAGCCTAGGACAGGGGGTGACCTACGAGCAGTACTTC
few	TRBJ1-1	TRBV19	.	13	CASSIRMNTEAFF	TGTGCCAGTAGTATACGGATGAACACTGAAGCTTTCTTT
many	TRBJ1-2	TRBV7-8	TRBD1	15	CASSSPGQGVHGYTF	TGTGCCAGCAGCTCCCCGGGACAGGGAGTCCATGGCTACACCTTC
once	TRBJ2-1	TRBV27	.	16	CASSLSELPTYNEQFF	TGTGCCAGCAGTTTATCCGAACTTCCGACCTACAATGAGCAGTTCTTC
.	TRBJ1-2	TRBV12-3/TRBV12-4	.	15	CASNYRDTDNYGYTF	TGTGCCAGCAACTATCGGGACACCGACAACTATGGCTACACCTTC
.	TRBJ2-1	TRBV4-1	.	15	CASSQPWGARDEQFF	TGCGCCAGCAGCCAACCGTGGGGGGCGCGGGATGAGCAGTTCTTC
.	TRBJ2-1	TRBV28	.	15	CASSFDMGSYNEQFF	TGTGCCAGCAGTTTCGACATGGGCTCCTACAATGAGCAGTTCTTC
few	TRBJ2-2	TRBV19	.	12	CASSIQGRELFF	TGTGCCAGTAGTATCCAGGGCCGGGAGCTGTTTTTT
.	TRBJ2-2	TRBV6-6	.	14	CASIQTGTTGELFF	TGTGCCAGCATCCAGACGGGCACCACCGGGGAGCTGTTTTTT
few	TRBJ1-5	TRBV6-6	.	15	CASRAGGVGNQPQHF	TGTGCCAGCAGGGCGGGGGGAGTGGGCAATCAGCCCCAGCATTTT
.	TRBJ1-2	TRBV27	.	14	CASTSLPPVYGYTF	TGTGCCAGCACATCCCTGCCGCCTGTTTATGGCTACACCTTC
.	TRBJ2-5	TRBV24-1	.	11	CATSVGETQYF	TGTGCCACCAGTGTGGGAGAGACCCAGTACTTC
.	TRBJ2-1	TRBV12-3/TRBV12-4	TRBD1	13	CASRGGQYNEQLF	TGTGCCAGCAGAGGGGGACAGTACAATGAGCAGTTGTTC
.	TRBJ2-7	TRBV12-3/TRBV12-4	TRBD1	14	CASSPEQGVYEQYF	TGTGCCAGCAGCCCGGAACAGGGGGTCTACGAGCAGTACTTC
.	TRBJ1-1	TRBV27	.	13	CASNRVPNTEAFF	TGTGCCAGCAACAGGGTACCGAACACTGAAGCTTTCTTT
many	TRBJ1-1	TRBV19	.	14	CASSTRQMNTEAFF	TGTGCCAGTAGTACCCGGCAGATGAACACTGAAGCTTTCTTT
few	TRBJ2-7	TRBV6-6	.	12	CASSYSTYEQYF	TGTGCCAGCAGTTACAGTACCTACGAGCAGTACTTC
few	TRBJ2-2	TRBV5-4	TRBD1	16	CASSDLTGLKTGELFF	TGTGCCAGCAGCGACCTGACAGGGTTGAAAACCGGGGAGCTGTTTTTT
many	TRBJ1-6	TRBV7-2	.	17	CASSLVAPWAHNSPLHF	TGTGCCAGCAGCTTAGTGGCCCCGTGGGCCCACAATTCACCCCTCCACTTT
few	TRBJ2-5	TRBV27	TRBD2	16	CASSLSSGGSQETQYF	TGTGCCAGCAGTTTATCGAGCGGGGGGTCCCAAGAGACCCAGTACTTC
.	TRBJ1-2	TRBV13	.	12	CASSLTEGGYTF	TGTGCCAGCAGCCTAACGGAGGGTGGCTACACCTTC
.	TRBJ2-1	TRBV6-5	TRBD1	17	CASSYWATGTENNEQFF	TGTGCCAGCAGTTACTGGGCTACCGGGACAGAGAACAATGAGCAGTTCTTC
few	TRBJ1-1	TRBV20-1	.	14	CSASPEVPNTEAFF	TGCAGTGCTAGTCCTGAGGTCCCGAACACTGAAGCTTTCTTT
.	TRBJ1-5	TRBV6-1	.	14	CASSERGTHQPQHF	TGTGCCAGCAGTGAAAGGGGGACGCATCAGCCCCAGCATTTT
.	TRBJ1-2	TRBV18	.	15	CASSPPRQFGYGYTF	TGTGCCAGCTCACCACCGCGACAATTCGGCTATGGCTACACCTTC
few	TRBJ1-5	TRBV5-5	TRBD1	17	CASSRDRSLYSNQPQHF	TGTGCCAGCAGCCGGGACAGGAGCTTGTATAGCAATCAGCCCCAGCATTTT
.	TRBJ1-2	TRBV29-1	.	17	CSVESYLTRRGNYGYTF	TGCAGCGTTGAGTCCTATCTGACACGTCGGGGGAACTATGGCTACACCTTC
few	TRBJ2-1	TRBV6-1	.	17	CASSEALGRLTYNEQFF	TGTGCCAGCAGTGAAGCCTTGGGACGGTTAACCTACAATGAGCAGTTCTTC
few	TRBJ2-3	TRBV28	.	12	CASSRSGDTQYF	TGTGCCAGCAGCCGCTCTGGGGATACGCAGTATTTT
few	TRBJ2-7	TRBV4-1	TRBD2	16	CASSQDGLAGYYEQYF	TGCGCCAGCAGCCAAGATGGACTAGCGGGTTACTACGAGCAGTACTTC
.	TRBJ2-3	TRBV6-6	TRBD1	17	CASWTGGISASTDTQYF	TGTGCCAGCTGGACAGGGGGTATTAGTGCTAGCACAGATACGCAGTATTTT
.	TRBJ1-1	TRBV4-3	.	14	CASSQDSRGPEAFF	TGCGCCAGCAGCCAAGATAGTAGAGGGCCCGAAGCTTTCTTT
few	TRBJ2-2	TRBV12-3/TRBV12-4	.	13	CASTRGWTGELFF	TGTGCCAGTACGCGGGGCTGGACCGGGGAGCTGTTTTTT
many	TRBJ2-3	TRBV7-2	TRBD2	15	CATKLAGGVADTQYF	TGTGCCACCAAGCTAGCGGGGGGGGTTGCAGATACGCAGTATTTT
.	TRBJ1-3	TRBV6-1	.	14	CAGREWNRGNTIYF	TGTGCCGGCAGAGAGTGGAACAGAGGAAACACCATATATTTT
many	TRBJ1-1	TRBV27	.	14	CASSLLGGDTEAFF	TGTGCCAGCAGCTTACTCGGGGGAGACACTGAAGCTTTCTTT
.	TRBJ2-7	TRBV4-2	TRBD2	18	CASSQDLQASGVLGEQYF	TGTGCCAGCAGCCAAGATCTGCAGGCTAGCGGGGTCTTGGGGGAGCAGTACTTC
.	TRBJ2-1	TRBV7-6	TRBD1	15	CASSLWGTGYNEQFF	TGTGCCAGCAGCTTATGGGGGACAGGCTACAATGAGCAGTTCTTC
.	TRBJ2-1	TRBV6-2/TRBV6-3	.	15	CASTPYRSSYNEQFF	TGTGCCAGCACGCCTTATAGGAGCTCCTACAATGAGCAGTTCTTC
few	TRBJ2-5	TRBV29-1	TRBD2	15	CSVGPRARGEETQYF	TGCAGCGTAGGCCCCCGGGCCCGGGGGGAAGAGACCCAGTACTTC
.	TRBJ2-5	TRBV20-1	.	13	CSARKRAQETQYF	TGCAGTGCTAGGAAGCGGGCCCAAGAGACCCAGTACTTC
.	TRBJ2-3	TRBV7-6	.	14	CASREAGFTDTQYF	TGTGCCAGCAGGGAGGCAGGGTTCACAGATACGCAGTATTTT